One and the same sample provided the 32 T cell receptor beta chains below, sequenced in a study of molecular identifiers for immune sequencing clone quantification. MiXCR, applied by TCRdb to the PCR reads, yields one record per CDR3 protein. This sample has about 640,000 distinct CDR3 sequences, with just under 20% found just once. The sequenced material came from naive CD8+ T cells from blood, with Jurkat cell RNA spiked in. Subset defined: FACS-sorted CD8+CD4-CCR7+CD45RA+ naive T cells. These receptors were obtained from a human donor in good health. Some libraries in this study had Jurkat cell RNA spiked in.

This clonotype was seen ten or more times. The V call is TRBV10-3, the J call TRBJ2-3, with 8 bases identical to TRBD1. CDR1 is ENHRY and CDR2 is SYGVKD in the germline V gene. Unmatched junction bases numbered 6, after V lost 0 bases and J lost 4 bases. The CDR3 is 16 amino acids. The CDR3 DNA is TGTGCCATCAGTGAGTCGTCAGGGGGCTCATCAGATACGCAGTATTTT. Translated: CAISESSGGSSDTQYF.

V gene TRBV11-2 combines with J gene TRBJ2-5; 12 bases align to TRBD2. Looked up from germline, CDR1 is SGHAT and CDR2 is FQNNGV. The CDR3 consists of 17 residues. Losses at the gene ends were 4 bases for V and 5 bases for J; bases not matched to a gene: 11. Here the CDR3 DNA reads TGTGCCAGCAGCTCAACGTCCCCGGGACTAGCGGGTGAGACCCAGTACTTC. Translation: CASSSTSPGLAGETQYF.

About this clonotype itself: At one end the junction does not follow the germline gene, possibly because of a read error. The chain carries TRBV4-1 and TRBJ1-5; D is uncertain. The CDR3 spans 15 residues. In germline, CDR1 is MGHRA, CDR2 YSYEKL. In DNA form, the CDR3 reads TGCGTCAGCAGCCACGCGAGAGCTAGCAATCAGCCCCAGCATTTT. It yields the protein CVSSHARASNQPQHF.

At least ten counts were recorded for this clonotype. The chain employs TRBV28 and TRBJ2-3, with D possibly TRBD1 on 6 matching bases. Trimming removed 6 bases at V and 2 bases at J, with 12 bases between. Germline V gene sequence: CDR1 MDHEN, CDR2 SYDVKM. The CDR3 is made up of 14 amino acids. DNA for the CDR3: TGTGCCAGCAGCTACGGACAGTTCACAGATACGCAGTATTTT. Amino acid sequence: CASSYGQFTDTQYF.

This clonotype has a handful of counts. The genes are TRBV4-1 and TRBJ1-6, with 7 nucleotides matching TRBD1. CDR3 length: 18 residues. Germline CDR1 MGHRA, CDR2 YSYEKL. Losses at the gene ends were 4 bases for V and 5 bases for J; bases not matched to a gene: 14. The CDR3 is CASSPPPRATGNNSPLHF. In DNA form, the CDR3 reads TGCGCCAGCAGCCCCCCTCCACGGGCGACAGGGAATAATTCACCCCTCCACTTT.

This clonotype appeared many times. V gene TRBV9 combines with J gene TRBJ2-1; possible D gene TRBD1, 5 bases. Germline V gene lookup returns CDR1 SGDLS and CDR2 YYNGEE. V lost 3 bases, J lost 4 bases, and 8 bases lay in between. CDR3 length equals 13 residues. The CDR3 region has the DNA TGTGCCAGCAGCGAGGACACGTACAATGAGCAGTTCTTC. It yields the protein CASSEDTYNEQFF.

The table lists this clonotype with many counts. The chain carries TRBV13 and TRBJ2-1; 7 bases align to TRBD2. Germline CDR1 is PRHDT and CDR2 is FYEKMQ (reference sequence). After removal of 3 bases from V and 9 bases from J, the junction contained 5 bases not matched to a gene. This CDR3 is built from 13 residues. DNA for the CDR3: TGTGCCAGCAGCTTGGGGGGGTTCGGTGAGCAGTTCTTC. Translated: CASSLGGFGEQFF.

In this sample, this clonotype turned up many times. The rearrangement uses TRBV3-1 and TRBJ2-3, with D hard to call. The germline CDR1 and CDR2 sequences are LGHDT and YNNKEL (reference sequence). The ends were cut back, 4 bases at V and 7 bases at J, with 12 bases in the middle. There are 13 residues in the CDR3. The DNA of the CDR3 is TGTGCCAGCAGCCCCCCTACTGGGAATACGCAGTATTTT. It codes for CASSPPTGNTQYF.

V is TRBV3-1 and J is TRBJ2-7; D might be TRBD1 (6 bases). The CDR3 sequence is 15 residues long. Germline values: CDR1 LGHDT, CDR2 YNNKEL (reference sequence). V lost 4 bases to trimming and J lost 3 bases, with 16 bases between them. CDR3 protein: CASSPGQRYGYEQYF. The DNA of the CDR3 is TGTGCCAGCAGCCCAGGACAGCGTTACGGCTACGAGCAGTACTTC.

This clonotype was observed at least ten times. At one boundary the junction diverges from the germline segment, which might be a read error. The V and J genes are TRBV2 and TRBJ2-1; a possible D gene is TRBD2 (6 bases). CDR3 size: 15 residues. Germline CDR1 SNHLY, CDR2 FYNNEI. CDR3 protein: CASSEALTSYYEQFF. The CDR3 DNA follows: TGTGCCAGCAGTGAAGCGTTAACTAGCTACTATGAGCAGTTCTTC.

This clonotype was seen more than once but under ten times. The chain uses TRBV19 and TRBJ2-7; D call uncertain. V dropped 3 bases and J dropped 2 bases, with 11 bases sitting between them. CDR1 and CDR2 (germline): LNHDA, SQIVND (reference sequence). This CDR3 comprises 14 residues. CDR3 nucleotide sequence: TGTGCCAGTAGTATCTCTTGGGGAACCTACGAGCAGTACTTC. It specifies CASSISWGTYEQYF. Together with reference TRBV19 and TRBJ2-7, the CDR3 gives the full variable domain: DGGITQSPKYLFRKEGQNVTLSCEQNLNHDAMYWYRQDPGQGLRLIYYSQIVNDFQKGDIAEGYSVSREKKESFPLTVTSAQKNPTAFYLCASSISWGTYEQYFGPGTRLTVT.

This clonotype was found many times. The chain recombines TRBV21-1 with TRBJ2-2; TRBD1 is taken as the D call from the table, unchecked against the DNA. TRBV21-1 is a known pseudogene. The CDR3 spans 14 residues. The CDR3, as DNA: TGTGCCAGCAGAATCAAAGGGGAGACCGGGGAGCTGTTTTTT. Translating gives CASRIKGETGELFF.

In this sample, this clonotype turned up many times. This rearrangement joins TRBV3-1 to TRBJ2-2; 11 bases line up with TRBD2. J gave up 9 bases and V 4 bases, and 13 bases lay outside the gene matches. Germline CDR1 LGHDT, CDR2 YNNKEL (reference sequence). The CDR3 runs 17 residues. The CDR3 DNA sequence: TGTGCCAGCAGCCCCTTAATTAGCGGGAGGGCCCCCTGGGAGCTGTTTTTT. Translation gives CASSPLISGRAPWELFF.

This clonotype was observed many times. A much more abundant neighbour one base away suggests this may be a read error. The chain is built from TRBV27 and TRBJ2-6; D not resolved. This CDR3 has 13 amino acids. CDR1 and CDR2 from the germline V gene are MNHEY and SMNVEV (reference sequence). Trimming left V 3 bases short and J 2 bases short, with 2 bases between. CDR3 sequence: CASSFPGANVLTF. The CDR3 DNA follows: TGTGCCAGCAGTTTCCCTGGGGCCAACGTCCTGACTTTC. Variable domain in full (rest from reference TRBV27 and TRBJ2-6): EAQVTQNPRYLITVTGKKLTVTCSQNMNHEYMSWYRQDPGLGLRQIYYSMNVEVTDKGDVPEGYKVSRKEKRNFPLILESPSPNQTSLYFCASSFPGANVLTFGAGSRLTVL.

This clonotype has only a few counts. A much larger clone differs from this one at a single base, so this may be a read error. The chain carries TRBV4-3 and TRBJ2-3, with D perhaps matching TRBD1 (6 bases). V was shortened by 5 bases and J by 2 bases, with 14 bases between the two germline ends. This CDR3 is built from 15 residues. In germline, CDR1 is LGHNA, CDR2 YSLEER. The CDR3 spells CASSLAGAATDTQYF. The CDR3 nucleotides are TGCGCCAGCAGCTTAGCAGGGGCTGCCACAGATACGCAGTATTTT.

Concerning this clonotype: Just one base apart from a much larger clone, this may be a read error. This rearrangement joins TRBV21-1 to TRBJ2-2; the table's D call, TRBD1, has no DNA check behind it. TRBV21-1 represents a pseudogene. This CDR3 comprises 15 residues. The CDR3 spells CAIPERIGDTGELFF. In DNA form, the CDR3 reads TGTGCCATCCCCGAGAGGATAGGGGACACCGGGGAGCTGTTTTTT.

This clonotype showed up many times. The CDR3 DNA reads as TGCAGCGCCCCGGGCGGAGGCGGGGGTTACAATGAGCAGTTCTTC. The encoded protein is CSAPGGGGGYNEQFF. The chain joins TRBV29-1 to TRBJ2-1; 7 bases map to TRBD2. This CDR3 is 15 amino acids long. The junction had 13 bases not matched to a gene; V was cut back by 7 bases and J by 4 bases. Germline V gene data show CDR1 as SQVTM and CDR2 as ANQGSEA.

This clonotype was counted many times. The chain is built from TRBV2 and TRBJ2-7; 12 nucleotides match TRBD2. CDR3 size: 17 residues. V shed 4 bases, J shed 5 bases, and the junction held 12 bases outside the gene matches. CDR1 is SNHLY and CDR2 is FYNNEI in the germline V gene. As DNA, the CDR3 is TGTGCCAGCAGTGGGTTCGGACTAGCGGGGAGCCGGGACGAGCAGTACTTC. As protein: CASSGFGLAGSRDEQYF.

The CDR3 DNA is TGTGCCAGCAGCCAAGGCGAAAAGTGGGGCAATCAGCCCCAGCATTTT. It translates to CASSQGEKWGNQPQHF. The chain recombines TRBV3-2 with TRBJ1-5. TRBV3-2 represents a pseudogene. The CDR3 spans 16 residues.

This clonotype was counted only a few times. CDR3: CASSSYHMDRGQSYGYTF. The CDR3 nucleotides are TGTGCCAGCAGTTCTTACCATATGGACAGGGGGCAATCGTATGGCTACACCTTC. This chain joins TRBV12-3 or TRBV12-4 and TRBJ1-2, with 11 bases that match TRBD1. The CDR3 is 18 residues long. J was trimmed by 5 bases and V by 4 bases; bases with no gene match: 15.

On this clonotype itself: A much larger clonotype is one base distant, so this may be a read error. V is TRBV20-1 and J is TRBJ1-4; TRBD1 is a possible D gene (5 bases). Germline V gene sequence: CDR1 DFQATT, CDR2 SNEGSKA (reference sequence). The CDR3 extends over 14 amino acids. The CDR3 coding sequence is TGCAGTGCCGCAATGGGGGTAGCCAATGAAACACTGTTTTTT. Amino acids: CSAAMGVANETLFF.

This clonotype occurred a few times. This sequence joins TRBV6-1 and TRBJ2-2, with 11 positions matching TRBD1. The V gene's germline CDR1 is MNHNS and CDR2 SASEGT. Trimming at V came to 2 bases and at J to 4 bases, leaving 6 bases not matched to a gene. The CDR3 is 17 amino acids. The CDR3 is CASSELIGTGGTGELFF. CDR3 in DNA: TGTGCCAGCAGTGAACTTATTGGGACAGGGGGCACCGGGGAGCTGTTTTTT.

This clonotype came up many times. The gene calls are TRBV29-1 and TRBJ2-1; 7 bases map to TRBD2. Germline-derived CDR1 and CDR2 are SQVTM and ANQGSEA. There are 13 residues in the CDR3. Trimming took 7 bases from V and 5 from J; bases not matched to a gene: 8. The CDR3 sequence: CSAILAEDNEQFF. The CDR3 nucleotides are TGCAGCGCAATTCTAGCGGAAGACAATGAGCAGTTCTTC.

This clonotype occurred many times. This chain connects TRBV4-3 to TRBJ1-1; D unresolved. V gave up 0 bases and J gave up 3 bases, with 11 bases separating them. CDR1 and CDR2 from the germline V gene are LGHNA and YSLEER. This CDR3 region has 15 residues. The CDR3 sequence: CASSQDIGPDTEAFF. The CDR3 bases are TGCGCCAGCAGCCAAGATATCGGGCCGGACACTGAAGCTTTCTTT.

The CDR3: CASSLARDRLNEQYF. The CDR3 region has the DNA TGTGCCAGCAGTCTTGCCCGGGACAGGCTAAACGAGCAGTACTTC. The chain links TRBV27 to TRBJ2-7; TRBD1 aligns across 8 bases. This CDR3 has 15 amino acids. Trimming removed 5 bases from V and 5 bases from J; junction bases left unmatched: 11. Germline lookup yields CDR1 MNHEY and CDR2 SMNVEV (reference sequence).

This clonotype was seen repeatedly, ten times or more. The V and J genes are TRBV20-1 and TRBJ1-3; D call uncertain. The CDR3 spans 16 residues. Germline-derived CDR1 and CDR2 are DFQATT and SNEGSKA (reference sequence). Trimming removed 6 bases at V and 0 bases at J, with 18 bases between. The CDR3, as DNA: TGCAGTGCGAAACTCCTGGACGGGAGCTCTGGAAACACCATATATTTT. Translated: CSAKLLDGSSGNTIYF.

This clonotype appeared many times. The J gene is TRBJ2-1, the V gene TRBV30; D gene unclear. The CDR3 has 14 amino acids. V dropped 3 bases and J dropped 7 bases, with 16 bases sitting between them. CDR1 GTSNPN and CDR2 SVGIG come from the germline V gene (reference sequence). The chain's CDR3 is CAWRSAIGLNEQFF. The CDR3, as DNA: TGTGCCTGGAGGAGCGCCATAGGCCTAAATGAGCAGTTCTTC.

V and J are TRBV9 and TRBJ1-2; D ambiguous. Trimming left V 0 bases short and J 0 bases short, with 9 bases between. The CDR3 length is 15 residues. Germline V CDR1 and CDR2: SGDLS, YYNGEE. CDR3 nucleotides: TGTGCCAGCAGCGTAGGCCCAGAAACTAACTATGGCTACACCTTC. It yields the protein CASSVGPETNYGYTF.

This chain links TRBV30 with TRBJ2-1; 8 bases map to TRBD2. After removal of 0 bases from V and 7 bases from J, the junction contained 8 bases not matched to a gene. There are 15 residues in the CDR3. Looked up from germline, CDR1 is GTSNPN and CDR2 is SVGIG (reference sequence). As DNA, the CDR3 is TGTGCCTGGAGTGTGGGTAGCGGGACTATAAATGAGCAGTTCTTC. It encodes CAWSVGSGTINEQFF.

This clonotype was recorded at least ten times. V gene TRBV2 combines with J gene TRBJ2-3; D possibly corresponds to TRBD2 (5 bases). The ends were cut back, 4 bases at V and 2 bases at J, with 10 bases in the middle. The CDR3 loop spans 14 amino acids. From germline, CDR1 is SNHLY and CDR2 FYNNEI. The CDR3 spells CASSAGRDTDTQYF. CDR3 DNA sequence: TGTGCCAGCAGTGCCGGACGGGACACAGATACGCAGTATTTT.

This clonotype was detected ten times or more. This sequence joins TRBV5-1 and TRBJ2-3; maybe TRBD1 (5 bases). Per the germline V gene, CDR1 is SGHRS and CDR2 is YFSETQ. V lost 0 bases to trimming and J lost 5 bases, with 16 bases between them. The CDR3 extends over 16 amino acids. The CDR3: CASSLGQGRVKDTQYF. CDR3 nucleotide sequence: TGCGCCAGCAGCTTGGGGCAGGGAAGGGTTAAAGATACGCAGTATTTT.

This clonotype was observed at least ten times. The CDR3 sequence is CSCVAGVIKETQYF. CDR3 DNA sequence: TGCAGTTGTGTAGCGGGGGTAATCAAAGAGACCCAGTACTTC. J is TRBJ2-5 and V is TRBV20-1; 9 bases are shared with TRBD2. V dropped 8 bases and J dropped 3; count of bases not matched to a gene: 10. The CDR3 sequence is 14 residues long. The germline CDR1 and CDR2 sequences are DFQATT and SNEGSKA (reference sequence).